The rows below give T cell receptor beta chains drawn from one sample of a study of blood T cell repertoires in COVID-19. Using immunoSEQ multiplex PCR, the repertoire was profiled, and TCRdb retains in-frame clones only, with some absent. The data show 300,000 or so clones, with 70% to 90% seen just once and around 4.5% held by the top ten. Sample: peripheral blood. Every receptor here comes from a woman aged 50 to 60 with active or convalescent COVID-19. Each CDR3 is given with its conserved first and last residue. Clone size is not always given. Where it is, it says once, few, many or a class for expanded clones.

V gene,clone size,CDR3 protein
TRBV5-1,NA,CASSFTGQSEKLFF
TRBV28,NA,CASSSHVGQGNYGYTF
TRBV5-1,NA,CASSFMSARGSFEAFF
TRBV6-5,NA,CASSYTSSGDTQYF
TRBV7-9,NA,CASSFGSGTGGEAFF
TRBV7-8,few,CASSLNRASNQPQHF
TRBV6-5,NA,CASSSDRGFYYGYTF
TRBV11-3,once,CASSARIGTSGKTGELFF
TRBV2,NA,CASSPVRELYDEQFF
TRBV18,NA,CASSPSPLLTGRLGSTYEQYF
TRBV7-2,NA,CASTPSRGGTEAFF
TRBV7-8,NA,CASSLGALAGLNEQFF
TRBV28,few,CASSRQVNTEAFF
TRBV5-6,NA,CASSQTWDSYEQYF
TRBV5-4,NA,CASSYGRNREKLFF
TRBV29-1,NA,CSAQGSYNEQFF
TRBV14,NA,CASSLSLAKETQYF
TRBV12-1,NA,CASSHGTGGETQYF
TRBV9,NA,CASSVGVAGKYQETQYF
TRBV9,NA,CASRLSGSSTGELFF
TRBV4-1,once,CASSLSVQATYEQYF
TRBV7-9,NA,CASSARQLQETQYF
TRBV7-9,NA,CASSSPWPVGVLHF
TRBV3-1/TRBV3-2,NA,CASSQGDLRQGFSGKYF
TRBV5-4,NA,CASSLDPRGGTDTQYF
TRBV5-4,NA,CASSDPSAYTDTQYF
TRBV14,NA,CASSQLTGFRYTF
TRBV3-1/TRBV3-2,NA,CASSRGSGVNEKLFF
TRBV5-1,NA,CASSRGTSRETSYNEQFF
TRBV28,NA,CASKDIKETQYF
TRBV5-6,NA,CASRPTGRGNTIYF
TRBV7-9,NA,CASSLMGAGNTEAFF
TRBV7-9,NA,CASSTGTSGAQFF
TRBV11-2,NA,CASSPGTSGRSYEQYF
TRBV5-4,NA,CASSLVGGGYNEQFF
TRBV4-1,NA,CASSQEGVQGRSTGELFF
TRBV28,few,CASFQRNSPLHF
TRBV7-8,NA,CASSLGRDRRAGPQHF
TRBV5-1,once,CASSFLSGLAGKSSYNEQFF
TRBV15,NA,CATSRDSGKGNEQFF
TRBV7-2,NA,CASSPHGLAGGWGDEQYF
TRBV28,NA,CASSLNQGRNQPQHF
TRBV4-2,NA,CASSQVAGGDNEQFF
TRBV11-1,NA,CASSLVGTLEVETQYF
TRBV3-1/TRBV3-2,NA,CASSQGVLVKSEQFF
TRBV5-4,NA,CASSLRDRGRSGYTF